The clone carrying this T cell receptor beta chain came up many times. Trimming took 0 bases from V and 2 from J, leaving 8 bases between them. This CDR3 spans 14 amino acids. CDR1 and CDR2 from the germline V gene are SGHRS and YFSETQ. Assembly of TCR beta libraries relied on iRepertoire HTBI primers together with Arm-PCR of CDR3 regions. In TCRdb, the multiplex PCR reads were re-called with MiXCR into one record per CDR3 protein. Of roughly 500,000 distinct CDR3 sequences listed, about 14% are singletons. This sample's time point: newly diagnosed GD, antithyroid drugs for less than 3 months. PBMCs provided the RNA from which the TCR library was made. The data derive from a study of regulatory T cells in long-lasting Graves disease. These data also featured in a second study, about T cells in Graves' hyperthyroidism and ophthalmopathy.

The V gene is TRBV5-1, the J gene TRBJ1-2; D is unresolved. This sequence originates from a man aged 25-40 years with Graves disease. The sample here was peripheral blood mononuclear cells (PBMCs), taken at new diagnosis, from a patient treated with antithyroid drugs. The CDR3 DNA reads as TGCGCCAGCAGCTTGGGACATCCAAACTATGGCTACACCTTC. It is translated as CASSLGHPNYGYTF.